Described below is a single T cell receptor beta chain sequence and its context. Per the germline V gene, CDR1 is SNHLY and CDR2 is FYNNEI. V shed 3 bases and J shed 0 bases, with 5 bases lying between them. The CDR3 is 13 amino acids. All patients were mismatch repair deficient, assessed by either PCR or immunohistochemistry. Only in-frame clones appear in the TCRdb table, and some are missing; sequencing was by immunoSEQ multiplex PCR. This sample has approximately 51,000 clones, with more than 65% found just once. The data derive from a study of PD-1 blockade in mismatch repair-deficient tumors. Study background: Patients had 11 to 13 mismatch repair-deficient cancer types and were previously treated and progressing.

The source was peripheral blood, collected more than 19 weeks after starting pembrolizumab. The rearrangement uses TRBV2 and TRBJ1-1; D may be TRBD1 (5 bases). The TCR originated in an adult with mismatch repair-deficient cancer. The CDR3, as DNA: TGTGCCAGCAGTGACAGGGTGAACACTGAAGCTTTCTTT. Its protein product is CASSDRVNTEAFF.